This T cell receptor beta chain originates from a study of blood T cell repertoires in COVID-19. The CDR3 contains 14 residues. The J segment lost 5 bases and the V segment lost 3 bases, leaving 3 bases of the junction unmatched. Germline V CDR1 and CDR2: LGHDT, YNNKEL (reference sequence). Produced via immunoSEQ multiplex PCR; TCRdb's table is partial and in-frame only. The sample holds roughly 200,000 clones, 94% seen once. The chain links TRBV3-1 (or the pseudogene TRBV3-2) to TRBJ1-5; 8 bases map to TRBD1. This sequence originates from a man aged 25-45 years with COVID-19, enrolled during active disease. Sequenced input: peripheral blood. The CDR3 region has the DNA TGTGCCAGCAGCCATGGGACAGGCGATCAGCCCCAGCATTTT. Translated, it gives CASSHGTGDQPQHF.